The present T cell receptor beta chain was sequenced within a study of monozygotic twins with inflammatory bowel disease (dated by TCRdb to between 2018 and 2021). As for the study more broadly: A total of around 30 monozygotic twin pairs were included in the full study, comprising nine German pairs (four IBD-concordant, five IBD-discordant) and 19 IBD-discordant Danish pairs. The search for disease-associated traits relied mainly on comparing IBD patients with their genetically identical healthy co-twins within discordant pairs. Each individual had, on average, about 151 000 unique TCRalpha sequences and 181 000 unique TCRbeta sequences available for analysis. The full study reports these points: Compared with healthy twins, IBD patients had fewer clonotypes in common with other individuals, a difference most pronounced in patients showing signs of disease activity. The analysis was unable to tell different T cell subtypes apart. The results gave no support for a single strong signal or clonotype linked to IBD. TCRbeta repertoire diversity, by inverse Simpson index, was decreased in IBD patients compared with their healthy co-twins. Because patients were on differing immunosuppressive treatments, the repertoires may have picked up extra background noise and inter-individual variability. No difference in repertoire similarity was observed between concordant and discordant twins, possibly owing to limited statistical power.

Note on this clonotype: Its antigen is currently not known.

Libraries were built with 5' RACE. Each TCR library was prepared from 3,000 to 4,500 ng of total RNA. For each sample, cDNA synthesis was carried out in eight separate reactions using SMARTScribe reverse transcriptase. During cDNA synthesis, template switching was used to introduce unique molecular identifiers that contained a 6-nucleotide sample barcode. TCRalpha and TCRbeta cDNA was amplified by two nested PCRs of around 16 and 10 cycles, with bead purification after each PCR. Before amplification, the cDNA was treated with uracil DNA-glycosylase and purified using the QIAquick PCR purification kit. The second PCR added Illumina TruSeq-compatible adapters along with sample-specific barcodes. Library quality and concentration were checked on TapeStation and Qubit, and libraries were pooled at around 5 ng each. The pooled libraries were sequenced with 2 x 100 bp reads and custom sequencing primers on an Illumina HiSeq2500 single-index Rapid Run. Per the source publication's procedure: MiGEC version 1.2.6 was used for UMI-based consensus assembly to correct PCR and sequencing errors. MiXCR version 2.1.1 was used to carry out V(D)J alignment, clonotype assembly and CDR3 extraction. To normalise gene usage, clonotype sharing and MAIT/NKT TCR abundance, the top 1000, 10 000 and 20 000 clonotypes in each sample were analysed. After downsampling to 27 000 UMIs, diversity was calculated as the inverse Simpson index using the vegan R package. Paired Mann-Whitney U tests were applied to discordant twin pairs, and Benjamini-Hochberg correction was used for multiple testing. Following reprocessing of the reads by TCRdb, the data hold one row per CDR3 protein sequence and no DNA is available. The V and J calls here are based on TCRdb, not the publication. This sample's table contains around 450,000 distinct CDR3 sequences. The top ten clones comprise 2% to 3% of the sample.

The CDR3 starts with the cysteine, ends with the phenylalanine, and has 13 residues. DNA is not on record. The germline V gene sets CDR1 to SQVTM and CDR2 to ANQGSEA. From each donor, an approximately 2.7 ml peripheral blood sample was collected into PAXgene tubes and kept at -80 degrees C. Without T cell sorting, total RNA was isolated from whole blood using the PAXgene blood miRNA kit on an automated QIAcube. Peripheral blood from monozygotic twin pairs, either concordant or discordant for inflammatory bowel disease, underwent deep TCRalpha and TCRbeta repertoire profiling that used unique molecular barcoding. Smoking habits were recorded for all twin pairs, and individuals were classified as current, former or never smokers.

The sequenced sample consisted of blood. The chain uses TRBV29-1 and TRBJ2-7; TCRdb indicates TRBD1, and absent DNA this call remains unverified. The sequence derives from a human donor with ulcerative colitis or Crohn's disease, or a healthy co-twin of an affected twin (not recorded which). The CDR3 region: CSVGTGSRYEQYF.